These 29 T cell receptor beta chains originate from one sample sequenced in a study of cytomegalovirus exposure and HLA in healthy donors. It was with 60 Vbeta and 13 Jbeta primers that the PCR ran. TCRdb's copy holds only in-frame clones and misses some; the assay was immunoSEQ multiplex PCR. The data show some 190,000 clones, 82% seen once. The specimen sequenced was PBMCs. The receptors were gathered from a man in his forties or fifties in good health and CMV-seronegative.

J is TRBJ2-2 and V is TRBV18, with D possibly being TRBD2 (6 bases). CDR3 length: 17 residues. The germline V gene has CDR1 KGHSH and CDR2 LQKENI. V lost 3 bases to trimming and J lost 6 bases, with 20 bases between them. CDR3 sequence: CASSPQEGRVVSGELFF. CDR3 nucleotides: TGTGCCAGCTCACCCCAGGAGGGGCGGGTAGTCTCCGGGGAGCTGTTTTTT.

The V call is TRBV6-6, the J call TRBJ1-1; TRBD1 matches 7 bases. From germline, CDR1 is MNHNY and CDR2 SVGAGI (reference sequence). This CDR3 region has 15 residues. V was pared by 1 base and J by 4 bases, with 6 bases of the junction left unmatched. CDR3 sequence (DNA): TGTGCCAGCAGTTACTTAGGGGGCGGCAGCACTGAAGCTTTCTTT. Translation: CASSYLGGGSTEAFF.

The chain couples TRBV10-3 to TRBJ2-5, with 8 bases lining up with TRBD1. In germline, CDR1 is ENHRY, CDR2 SYGVKD. The J segment lost 4 bases and the V segment lost 6 bases, leaving 7 bases of the junction unmatched. The CDR3 consists of 14 residues. CDR3 nucleotides: TGTGCCATCAGCCCTGACAGGGGTATAGAGACCCAGTACTTC. Encoded protein: CAISPDRGIETQYF.

This chain connects TRBV6-5 to TRBJ1-4, with 9 bases that match TRBD1. The CDR3 spans 15 residues. The germline gives CDR1 MNHEY, CDR2 SVGAGI. Trimming took 6 bases from V and 4 from J; bases not matched to a gene: 6. CDR3 coding DNA: TGTGCCAGCAGACCCCGGACAGGGGTTAATGAAAAACTGTTTTTT. Translated: CASRPRTGVNEKLFF.

This sequence joins TRBV4-2 and TRBJ2-1; 8 bases line up with TRBD2. This CDR3 has 18 residues. Per the germline V gene, CDR1 is LGHNA and CDR2 is YNFKEQ. V was pared by 0 bases and J by 4 bases, with 11 bases of the junction left unmatched. The CDR3 loop reads CASSQDPWGSGVYNEQFF. The CDR3 DNA reads TGTGCCAGCAGCCAAGATCCCTGGGGTAGCGGGGTTTACAATGAGCAGTTCTTC.

The genes are TRBV27 and TRBJ1-2; 9 nucleotides agree with TRBD1. Germline V CDR1 and CDR2: MNHEY, SMNVEV (reference sequence). This CDR3 spans 14 amino acids. V shed 5 bases and J 8 bases; nucleotides not matched to a gene: 9. The CDR3 sequence is CASSPLGQGGGYTF. In nucleotides, the CDR3 is TGTGCCAGCAGTCCCCTGGGACAGGGCGGGGGCTACACCTTC.

The chain uses TRBV18 and TRBJ1-2; 9 bases match TRBD1. The CDR3 covers 16 residues. V dropped 2 bases and J dropped 3; count of bases not matched to a gene: 7. CDR1 and CDR2 (germline): KGHSH, LQKENI. CDR3 sequence: CASSPGSTGGDYGYTF. CDR3 nucleotide sequence: TGTGCCAGCTCACCAGGGAGCACAGGGGGCGACTATGGCTACACCTTC.

This clone appeared once. The V gene is TRBV28, the J gene TRBJ2-7; no reliable D call. Germline V gene lookup returns CDR1 MDHEN and CDR2 SYDVKM. The CDR3 totals 14 residues. The ends were cut back, 3 bases at V and 6 bases at J, with 15 bases in the middle. The CDR3 nucleotides read TGTGCCAGCAGTTTCCCGGCCTTGGCGGTCGAGCAGTACTTC. Encoded protein: CASSFPALAVEQYF.

The chain joins TRBV7-2 to TRBJ1-5, with 8 bases matching TRBD1. The germline CDR1 and CDR2 sequences are SGHTA and FQGNSA. The CDR3 sequence is 13 residues long. Unmatched junction bases numbered 3, after V lost 5 bases and J lost 6 bases. CDR3 nucleotides: TGTGCCAGCAGCGCCGGGACAGGTCAGCCCCAGCATTTT. Its translation: CASSAGTGQPQHF.

The V and J genes are TRBV4-3 and TRBJ1-2, with a weak D call TRBD1 (5 bases). Trimming cost V 1 base and J 2 bases, with 14 bases left between them. CDR1 LGHNA and CDR2 YSLEER come from the germline V gene. CDR3 length: 16 amino acids. The CDR3 nucleotides read TGCGCCAGCAGCCAAGTTACGGCTCAGGGAAACTATGGCTACACCTTC. It codes for CASSQVTAQGNYGYTF.

In its sample, this clone was seen once. The DNA for the CDR3 is TGTGCCAGCAGCGTAGTGACAGGTGGCCCCGGGGAGCTGTTTTTT. Translation: CASSVVTGGPGELFF. The chain recombines TRBV9 with TRBJ2-2; D possibly corresponds to TRBD1 (6 bases). This CDR3 has 15 amino acids. V dropped 0 bases and J dropped 6 bases, with 12 bases sitting between them. Germline V CDR1 and CDR2: SGDLS, YYNGEE. Full variable domain (outside the CDR3, taken from reference TRBV9 and TRBJ2-2): DSGVTQTPKHLITATGQRVTLRCSPRSGDLSVYWYQQSLDQGLQFLIQYYNGEERAKGNILERFSAQQFPDLHSELNLSSLELGDSALYFCASSVVTGGPGELFFGEGSRLTVL.

This clone has a single count. This chain links TRBV27 with TRBJ1-1; 7 bases are a match to TRBD1. Germline CDR1 is MNHEY and CDR2 is SMNVEV (reference sequence). J lost 0 bases, V lost 0 bases, and 10 bases had no gene match. The CDR3 length is 18 residues. CDR3 bases: TGTGCCAGCAGTTTATCGATCCGGGACAGAAGAATGAACACTGAAGCTTTCTTT. Translation: CASSLSIRDRRMNTEAFF.

V is TRBV7-6 and J is TRBJ2-7; 10 nucleotides line up with TRBD2. The CDR3 covers 17 residues. The junction had 12 bases not matched to a gene; V was cut back by 6 bases and J by 1 base. Germline-derived CDR1 and CDR2 are SGHVS and FNYEAQ. The CDR3 bases are TGTGCCAGCAGTCGAAAATCCAGCGGGAGGGAATCCTACGAGCAGTACTTC. Protein: CASSRKSSGRESYEQYF. Filled out from reference TRBV7-6 and TRBJ2-7, the complete variable domain reads GAGVSQSPRYKVTKRGQDVALRCDPISGHVSLYWYRQALGQGPEFLTYFNYEAQQDKSGLPNDRFSAERPEGSISTLTIQRTEQRDSAMYRCASSRKSSGRESYEQYFGPGTRLTVT.

The CDR3 nucleotides are TGTGCCAGCAGCGTAGGGGGGGAGGGCAATCAGCCCCAGCATTTT. Translating it yields CASSVGGEGNQPQHF. The chain couples TRBV9 to TRBJ1-5; a possible D gene is TRBD1 (5 bases). Trimming cost V 0 bases and J 2 bases, with 9 bases left between them. Germline V gives CDR1 SGDLS, CDR2 YYNGEE. The length of the CDR3 is 15 residues.

The chain combines TRBV12-5 with TRBJ2-3; 10 bases match TRBD1. With 3 bases clipped from V and 1 base from J, the junction kept 7 bases outside the gene matches. This CDR3 has 17 amino acids. CDR1 and CDR2 from the germline V gene are LGHNT and FRNRAP. DNA of the CDR3: TGTGCTAGTGGTTTACCCACCGACAGGGGGCGCACAGATACGCAGTATTTT. This codes for CASGLPTDRGRTDTQYF. Full variable domain (remainder filled in from reference TRBV12-5 and TRBJ2-3): DARVTQTPRHKVTEMGQEVTMRCQPILGHNTVFWYRQTMMQGLELLAYFRNRAPLDDSGMPKDRFSAEMPDATLATLKIQPSEPRDSAVYFCASGLPTDRGRTDTQYFGPGTRLTVL.

J is TRBJ2-4 and V is TRBV7-2; D possibly corresponds to TRBD2 (7 bases). Germline V gene data show CDR1 as SGHTA and CDR2 as FQGNSA. The CDR3 loop spans 16 amino acids. The V and J ends lost 5 bases and 6 bases respectively, with 20 bases between them. CDR3: CASSLLGAGAANIQYF. CDR3 coding DNA: TGTGCCAGCAGCCTCCTCGGGGCGGGGGCCGCAAACATTCAGTACTTC.

The rearrangement links TRBV11-3 to TRBJ2-1, with 16 bases aligning to TRBD2. V lost 6 bases and J lost 0; bases outside the gene matches: 5. Looked up from germline, CDR1 is SGHNT and CDR2 is YENEEA. This CDR3 region has 18 residues. The CDR3 nucleotides are TGTGCCAGCAGACCGGGACTAGCGGGGGGGTTCTCCTACAATGAGCAGTTCTTC. It translates to CASRPGLAGGFSYNEQFF.

The J gene is TRBJ1-1, the V gene TRBV2; weak D call: TRBD1 (6 bases). The CDR3 is 13 residues long. Germline assignment: CDR1 SNHLY and CDR2 FYNNEI. Trimming removed 5 bases from V and 3 bases from J, with 10 bases in between. CDR3 DNA sequence: TGTGCCAGCAGTAATTCAGGGGACACTGAAGCTTTCTTT. Amino acids: CASSNSGDTEAFF. The full variable domain, rest sourced from reference TRBV2 and TRBJ1-1, is EPEVTQTPSHQVTQMGQEVILRCVPISNHLYFYWYRQILGQKVEFLVSFYNNEISEKSEIFDDQFSVERPDGSNFTLKIRSTKLEDSAMYFCASSNSGDTEAFFGQGTRLTVV.

The CDR3 sequence is CASTSNRGLFNEQFF. The CDR3 DNA is TGTGCCAGCACCAGCAACAGGGGGCTTTTCAATGAGCAGTTCTTC. This chain connects TRBV28 to TRBJ2-1, with TRBD1 matching 9 bases. The CDR3 contains 15 residues. V dropped 7 bases and J dropped 6; count of bases not matched to a gene: 10. Per the germline V gene, CDR1 is MDHEN and CDR2 is SYDVKM.

DNA of the CDR3: TGTGCCAGCAGCTCCCTACTAGCGGGAGCCCGGCAGTTCTTC. This encodes CASSSLLAGARQFF. The chain is built from TRBV11-2 and TRBJ2-1; the match to TRBD2 covers 11 bases. After removal of 4 bases from V and 12 bases from J, the junction contained 8 bases not matched to a gene. The CDR3 runs to 14 residues. CDR1 is SGHAT and CDR2 is FQNNGV in the germline V gene. Supplemented by reference TRBV11-2 and TRBJ2-1, the full variable domain reads EAGVAQSPRYKIIEKRQSVAFWCNPISGHATLYWYQQILGQGPKLLIQFQNNGVVDDSQLPKDRFSAERLKGVDSTLKIQPAKLEDSAVYLCASSSLLAGARQFFGPGTRLTVL.

V is TRBV25-1 and J is TRBJ2-3; 8 nucleotides line up with TRBD2. V shed 4 bases and J 2 bases; nucleotides not matched to a gene: 2. This CDR3 spans 14 amino acids. Germline V gene lookup returns CDR1 MGHDK and CDR2 SYGVNS. The CDR3 nucleotides read TGTGCCAGCAGTGCTAGCGGGTCCACAGATACGCAGTATTTT. This translates into CASSASGSTDTQYF.

The chain carries TRBV29-1 and TRBJ2-3; 9 nucleotides line up with TRBD1. This CDR3 is 13 amino acids long. Germline CDR1 SQVTM, CDR2 ANQGSEA. V shed 4 bases, J shed 1 base, and the junction held 0 bases outside the gene matches. The CDR3 reads CSVGTGGTDTQYF. CDR3 coding DNA: TGCAGCGTTGGGACAGGGGGCACAGATACGCAGTATTTT.

The chain uses TRBV11-2 and TRBJ1-2; D unresolved. Germline assignment: CDR1 SGHAT and CDR2 FQNNGV. This CDR3 is 17 amino acids long. The V gene lost 1 base and the J gene lost 8 bases, with 23 bases spanning the gap. In DNA form, the CDR3 reads TGTGCCAGCAGCTTAGGGTCGTCGGTGGGGAAGGCGGGGGGCTACACCTTC. Its translation: CASSLGSSVGKAGGYTF.

V is TRBV29-1 and J is TRBJ2-3, with D possibly being TRBD2 (6 bases). Trimming cost V 7 bases and J 1 base, with 12 bases left between them. Germline V gene lookup returns CDR1 SQVTM and CDR2 ANQGSEA. The CDR3 runs to 13 residues. CDR3 sequence: CSAARGGTDTQYF. The CDR3 bases are TGCAGCGCCGCGCGGGGCGGCACAGATACGCAGTATTTT.

This chain uses TRBV6-1 with TRBJ2-2; 7 bases match TRBD2. CDR3 length: 15 amino acids. Germline V gene sequence: CDR1 MNHNS, CDR2 SASEGT. The trim removed 3 bases at V and 5 bases at J, leaving 6 bases unmatched. CDR3 coding DNA: TGTGCCAGCAGTGAGGGGGGGTCTGGGACCGGGGAGCTGTTTTTT. This sequence encodes CASSEGGSGTGELFF.

V and J are TRBV4-3 and TRBJ2-4; possibly TRBD1 for D (6 bases). This CDR3 comprises 14 residues. Germline CDR1 is LGHNA and CDR2 is YSLEER. The V and J ends lost 0 bases and 8 bases respectively, with 11 bases between them. CDR3 coding DNA: TGCGCCAGCAGCCAAGATCCGCAGGGGTACATTCAGTACTTC. This translates into CASSQDPQGYIQYF.

The chain employs TRBV30 and TRBJ1-2; 9 bases are a match to TRBD1. V dropped 2 bases and J dropped 7; count of bases not matched to a gene: 8. This CDR3 spans 14 amino acids. Germline CDR1 reads GTSNPN; CDR2 reads SVGIG (reference sequence). Written as DNA, the CDR3 is TGTGCCTGGAGTCCGGGACAGGGTATAGGTGGCTACACCTTC. Its protein is CAWSPGQGIGGYTF.

The chain couples TRBV10-3 to TRBJ2-1, with 9 bases matching TRBD2. Germline V gene data show CDR1 as ENHRY and CDR2 as SYGVKD. The CDR3 extends over 16 amino acids. V lost 4 bases, J lost 1 base, and 5 bases stayed unmatched. The CDR3 sequence is CAISGRTSASYNEQFF. For the CDR3, the DNA is TGTGCCATCAGTGGCCGGACTAGCGCGTCCTACAATGAGCAGTTCTTC.

The chain couples TRBV6-6 to TRBJ2-3; the match to TRBD1 covers 7 bases. The CDR3 spans 16 residues. The J segment lost 3 bases and the V segment lost 6 bases, leaving 12 bases of the junction unmatched. Per the germline V gene, CDR1 is MNHNY and CDR2 is SVGAGI (reference sequence). CDR3 sequence reads: CASRHSGTAPTDTQYF. CDR3 sequence (DNA): TGTGCCAGCAGGCATTCCGGGACAGCCCCAACAGATACGCAGTATTTT.